This TCR beta chain came from a study of T-cell memory formation after mild COVID-19. TCRdb processed the 5' RACE reads anew with MiXCR; each CDR3 protein has one entry. The table shows 500,000 to 650,000 distinct CDR3 sequences, with about 20% occurring only once. This CDR3 is 16 amino acids long. The ends lost 0 bases at V and 6 bases at J; junction bases unmatched: 8. Germline V gene data show CDR1 as SGHRS and CDR2 as YFSETQ. The source material was PBMCs or a T cell subset sorted from them (not recorded which). This clonotype was obtained from an adult woman who had mild COVID-19 (a few samples of this study predate the infection). Cell type and time point are not known. The chain couples TRBV5-1 to TRBJ1-2; 10 nucleotides line up with TRBD1. CDR3 sequence: CASSLGTGTGANGYTF. The CDR3 bases are TGCGCCAGCAGCTTGGGTACCGGGACAGGGGCTAATGGCTACACCTTC.